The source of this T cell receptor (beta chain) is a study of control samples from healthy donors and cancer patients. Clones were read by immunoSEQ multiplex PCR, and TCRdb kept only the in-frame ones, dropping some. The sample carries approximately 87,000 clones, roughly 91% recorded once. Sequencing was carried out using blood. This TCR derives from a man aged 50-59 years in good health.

This CDR3 is CASSARRADTQYF. The CDR3, as DNA: TGTGCCAGCAGCGCCCGTAGGGCAGATACGCAGTATTTT. This sequence joins TRBV9 and TRBJ2-3; D ambiguous. The CDR3 length is 13 residues. V lost 3 bases and J 4 bases, leaving 9 bases between the germline ends. Germline CDR1 is SGDLS and CDR2 is YYNGEE.